A single sample gave rise to the 27 T cell receptor beta chains below, sequenced in a study of identical twins. MiXCR, applied by TCRdb to the 5' RACE reads, yields one record per CDR3 protein. The sample carries around 680,000 distinct CDR3 sequences, 8.6% recorded once. The sample also formed part of further work on yellow fever vaccine responses in identical twins.

Sequencing was performed on PBMCs. The receptors were gathered from a young woman in good health.

The chain has TRBV5-1 and TRBJ2-7, with TRBD2 as a possible D gene (6 bases). Between the trimmed V and J ends, which lost 4 bases and 7 bases, there was a span of 18 bases. This CDR3 contains 14 residues. Germline V gene lookup returns CDR1 SGHRS and CDR2 YFSETQ. CDR3 nucleotide sequence: TGCGCCAGCAGCCGAAGCGTCGACGCGGGAGAGCAGTACTTC. Protein sequence: CASSRSVDAGEQYF.

V gene TRBV11-2 combines with J gene TRBJ2-1; perhaps TRBD2 as D (5 bases). The V gene lost 0 bases and the J gene lost 0 bases, with 12 bases spanning the gap. This CDR3 region has 17 residues. Germline V gene lookup returns CDR1 SGHAT and CDR2 FQNNGV. For the CDR3, the DNA is TGTGCCAGCAGCTTAGAAGCGGTGCCGAGCTCCTACAATGAGCAGTTCTTC. This sequence encodes CASSLEAVPSSYNEQFF.

The gene calls are TRBV5-1 and TRBJ2-2, with a weak D call TRBD2 (7 bases). The CDR3 is 17 amino acids. With 4 bases removed from V and 4 bases from J, the gap between germline ends came to 20 bases. CDR1 and CDR2 from the germline V gene are SGHRS and YFSETQ. This CDR3 is CASSRDGGGVGTGELFF. The CDR3 region has the DNA TGCGCCAGCAGCCGAGACGGCGGGGGCGTCGGCACCGGGGAGCTGTTTTTT. Complete variable domain (other parts from reference TRBV5-1 and TRBJ2-2): KAGVTQTPRYLIKTRGQQVTLSCSPISGHRSVSWYQQTPGQGLQFLFEYFSETQRNKGNFPGRFSGRQFSNSRSEMNVSTLELGDSALYLCASSRDGGGVGTGELFFGEGSRLTVL.

Ten or more counts support this clonotype. The V and J genes are TRBV7-9 and TRBJ2-5, with D unclear. V was clipped by 7 bases and J by 2 bases, with 11 bases between them. CDR1 and CDR2 from the germline V gene are SEHNR and FQNEAQ (reference sequence). This CDR3 is built from 13 residues. The CDR3, as DNA: TGTGCCAGCACGGCCCTGTGGCAAGAGACCCAGTACTTC. It specifies CASTALWQETQYF.

This clonotype came up a few times. This chain connects TRBV4-3 to TRBJ1-4, with TRBD1 identical over 8 bases. The CDR3 extends over 16 amino acids. V shed 2 bases, J shed 2 bases, and the junction held 4 bases outside the gene matches. In germline, CDR1 is LGHNA, CDR2 YSLEER. The CDR3, as DNA: TGCGCCAGCAGCCAAACGACAGGGGCGACTAATGAAAAACTGTTTTTT. Its protein is CASSQTTGATNEKLFF.

This clonotype has at least ten counts. V and J are TRBV11-2 and TRBJ2-7; 9 positions agree with TRBD2. The germline V gene encodes CDR1 SGHAT and CDR2 FQNNGV. V shed 5 bases, J shed 2 bases, and the junction held 7 bases outside the gene matches. This CDR3 is 15 amino acids long. The chain's CDR3 is CASSPGASGTYEQYF. DNA of the CDR3: TGTGCCAGCAGCCCCGGGGCTAGCGGGACCTACGAGCAGTACTTC.

The genes are TRBV7-2 and TRBJ2-2, with unresolved D. V was clipped by 4 bases and J by 6 bases, with 15 bases between them. The CDR3 is 15 amino acids. Germline V lookup: CDR1 SGHTA, CDR2 FQGNSA. This chain's CDR3 is CASSSSSDLAGELFF. As DNA, the CDR3 is TGTGCCAGCAGCTCCTCCTCCGACTTGGCCGGGGAGCTGTTTTTT.

The chain employs TRBV29-1 and TRBJ2-1, with TRBD2 matching over 12 bases. The CDR3 consists of 12 residues. Germline V lookup: CDR1 SQVTM, CDR2 ANQGSEA. The V and J ends lost 5 bases and 9 bases, in that order; junction bases with no gene match: 2. CDR3 protein: CSVPLAGGEQFF. For the CDR3, the DNA is TGCAGCGTTCCACTAGCGGGAGGTGAGCAGTTCTTC.

This rearrangement joins TRBV24-1 to TRBJ2-1, with 7 nucleotides matching TRBD1. CDR1 and CDR2 (germline): KGHDR, SFDVKD. V lost 4 bases and J lost 2; bases outside the gene matches: 7. CDR3 length equals 16 residues. CDR3 protein: CATSDRSGTAYNEQFF. CDR3 nucleotide sequence: TGTGCCACCAGTGACCGCTCCGGGACAGCCTACAATGAGCAGTTCTTC.

This clonotype was seen more than once but under ten times. The chain combines TRBV5-1 with TRBJ2-1, with TRBD2 identical over 7 bases. This CDR3 has 20 residues. Trimming at V came to 4 bases and at J to 7 bases, leaving 26 bases not matched to a gene. Germline loops: CDR1 SGHRS, CDR2 YFSETQ. The CDR3 here is CASSPADHGGGFMFRNEQFF. The DNA of the CDR3 is TGCGCCAGCAGCCCAGCTGACCATGGGGGGGGTTTTATGTTTCGGAATGAGCAGTTCTTC.

This clonotype was observed at least ten times. V and J are TRBV4-1 and TRBJ2-6; D is unclear. CDR3 length: 16 amino acids. Per germline, CDR1 MGHRA and CDR2 YSYEKL. V dropped 3 bases and J dropped 0 bases, with 9 bases sitting between them. Written as DNA, the CDR3 is TGCGCCAGCAGCCATGTGGGCCACTCTGGGGCCAACGTCCTGACTTTC. Translating it yields CASSHVGHSGANVLTF.

This clonotype has at least ten counts. This rearrangement joins TRBV20-1 to TRBJ2-1; D is ambiguous. This CDR3 has 15 amino acids. V was trimmed by 3 bases and J by 4 bases, leaving 16 bases between them. Germline values: CDR1 DFQATT, CDR2 SNEGSKA (reference sequence). CDR3 residues: CSASKIETAYNEQFF. The CDR3 DNA sequence: TGCAGTGCTAGTAAAATAGAAACCGCATACAATGAGCAGTTCTTC.

This clonotype was observed many times. This chain uses TRBV12-3 or TRBV12-4 with TRBJ2-7, with TRBD1 as a possible D gene (6 bases). The CDR3 is 12 residues long. The V and J ends lost 9 bases and 0 bases respectively, with 9 bases between them. DNA of the CDR3: TGTGCCAGTGGACAGAACTCCTACGAGCAGTACTTC. This translates into CASGQNSYEQYF.

The table lists this clonotype with many counts. The V call is TRBV3-1, the J call TRBJ2-7; no firm D call. CDR1 is LGHDT, CDR2 YNNKEL, per germline (reference sequence). The CDR3 spans 12 residues. Trimming left V 4 bases short and J 0 bases short, with 4 bases between. The CDR3: CASSRLSYEQYF. CDR3 nucleotide sequence: TGTGCCAGCAGCCGCCTCTCCTACGAGCAGTACTTC.

This clonotype was detected many times. The rearrangement uses TRBV11-3 and TRBJ2-1; 7 nucleotides agree with TRBD1. The CDR3 has 17 residues. Germline loops: CDR1 SGHNT, CDR2 YENEEA. Unmatched junction bases numbered 11, after V lost 5 bases and J lost 1 base. CDR3 sequence (DNA): TGTGCCAGCAGCCGGTTGACAGGGCGTGTTTCCTACAATGAGCAGTTCTTC. It encodes CASSRLTGRVSYNEQFF.

Only a few counts were recorded for this clonotype. This chain connects TRBV24-1 to TRBJ2-2; the match to TRBD1 covers 8 bases. The V gene end was trimmed by 7 bases and the J gene end by 0 bases; junction bases not matched to a gene: 0. The CDR3 contains 14 residues. Germline loops: CDR1 KGHDR, CDR2 SFDVKD. The CDR3 bases are TGTGCCACCAGGGGACAGGCGAACACCGGGGAGCTGTTTTTT. Translation gives CATRGQANTGELFF.

The rearrangement links TRBV5-1 to TRBJ2-3; 14 bases fit TRBD2. There are 18 residues in the CDR3. CDR1 and CDR2 (germline): SGHRS, YFSETQ. After removal of 0 bases from V and 4 bases from J, the junction contained 7 bases not matched to a gene. CDR3 loop: CASSLGGTSGSTADTQYF. The CDR3 nucleotides read TGCGCCAGCAGCTTGGGAGGGACTAGCGGGAGTACGGCAGATACGCAGTATTTT.

The CDR3 DNA is TGTGCCAGCAGTTACTCGAAGAGTCTAGCGGGGGGCACAGATACGCAGTATTTT. Protein product: CASSYSKSLAGGTDTQYF. This chain links TRBV6-5 with TRBJ2-3; 10 nucleotides match TRBD2. Germline V CDR1 and CDR2: MNHEY, SVGAGI. Unmatched junction bases numbered 7, after V lost 0 bases and J lost 1 base. CDR3 length: 18 amino acids.

Notes on this clonotype: A clone one base away is much larger, so this may be a read error. The gene calls are TRBV29-1 and TRBJ2-7, with D perhaps TRBD1 (6 bases). The germline V and J ends were trimmed by 3 bases and 6 bases, with 12 bases remaining between them. In germline, CDR1 is SQVTM, CDR2 ANQGSEA. The CDR3 consists of 12 residues. This CDR3 reads CSVDSKGVEQYF. Here the CDR3 DNA reads TGCAGCGTTGATTCAAAGGGGGTCGAGCAGTACTTC.

The chain carries TRBV20-1 and TRBJ1-2, with no clear D. CDR3 length: 12 amino acids. CDR1 and CDR2 from the germline V gene are DFQATT and SNEGSKA (reference sequence). V was clipped by 5 bases and J by 7 bases, with 14 bases between them. The chain's CDR3 is CSAWTASFGYTF. The CDR3, as DNA: TGCAGTGCTTGGACCGCAAGCTTTGGCTACACCTTC.

CDR3 in amino acids: CASRPGLAGETQYF. DNA of the CDR3: TGTGCCAGCAGACCCGGACTGGCGGGGGAGACCCAGTACTTC. The V and J genes are TRBV7-2 and TRBJ2-5, with a weak D call TRBD2 (6 bases). Germline assignment: CDR1 SGHTA and CDR2 FQGNSA. Trimming removed 6 bases from V and 5 bases from J, with 16 bases in between. The CDR3 spans 14 residues.

The V call is TRBV7-6, the J call TRBJ2-5; D may be TRBD1 (6 bases). CDR1 is SGHVS and CDR2 is FNYEAQ in the germline V gene. The CDR3 length is 15 residues. Trimming removed 4 bases at V and 0 bases at J, with 12 bases between. In DNA form, the CDR3 reads TGTGCCAGCAGCTCTTTCAAGGGGGACCAAGAGACCCAGTACTTC. Protein product: CASSSFKGDQETQYF.

This clonotype showed up many times. J is TRBJ2-1 and V is TRBV12-3 or TRBV12-4, with 7 bases that match TRBD1. After removal of 6 bases from V and 8 bases from J, the junction contained 16 bases not matched to a gene. The CDR3 sequence is 16 residues long. CDR3 region: CASSEQWTGTIDEQFF. The CDR3 DNA reads TGTGCCAGCAGCGAACAATGGACAGGTACAATTGATGAGCAGTTCTTC.

The V and J genes are TRBV7-9 and TRBJ2-2; TRBD1 agrees at 11 bases. Germline V gene lookup returns CDR1 SEHNR and CDR2 FQNEAQ (reference sequence). V shed 5 bases and J 5 bases; nucleotides not matched to a gene: 10. CDR3 length: 17 amino acids. The CDR3 reads CASSPGQGAILTGELFF. In DNA form, the CDR3 reads TGTGCCAGCAGCCCCGGACAGGGGGCGATTTTGACCGGGGAGCTGTTTTTT. Filled out from reference TRBV7-9 and TRBJ2-2, the complete variable domain reads DTGVSQNPRHKITKRGQNVTFRCDPISEHNRLYWYRQTLGQGPEFLTYFQNEAQLEKSRLLSDRFSAERPKGSFSTLEIQRTEQGDSAMYLCASSPGQGAILTGELFFGEGSRLTVL.

This sequence joins TRBV6-1 and TRBJ2-1, with 10 bases identical to TRBD1. Germline CDR1 MNHNS, CDR2 SASEGT. Trimming cost V 6 bases and J 7 bases; bases outside gene matches: 9. The CDR3 is 15 amino acids. CDR3 sequence: CASRTGTGVGNEQFF. DNA of the CDR3: TGTGCCAGCAGGACGGGGACAGGGGTTGGTAATGAGCAGTTCTTC.

This clonotype came up a few times. This chain uses TRBV12-3 or TRBV12-4 with TRBJ2-1, with D tentatively TRBD1 (5 bases). The V gene lost 5 bases and the J gene lost 14 bases, with 13 bases spanning the gap. This CDR3 region has 11 residues. Here the CDR3 reads CASSAKGHEFF. The CDR3 DNA sequence: TGTGCCAGCAGTGCGAAGGGGCATGAGTTCTTC.

This clonotype was picked up many times. The V call is TRBV4-1, the J call TRBJ2-7; 7 bases match TRBD1. Trimming at V came to 4 bases and at J to 2 bases, leaving 8 bases not matched to a gene. The CDR3 spans 15 residues. Germline V gene lookup returns CDR1 MGHRA and CDR2 YSYEKL. CDR3 region: CASSLGQVVTYEQYF. The CDR3 DNA sequence: TGCGCCAGCAGCCTCGGACAGGTCGTTACCTACGAGCAGTACTTC.